This entry is about one TCR beta chain. Specimens retained about 0.95-11 million cryopreserved PBMC preceding DNA extraction. The data are from a study of long-term antiretroviral therapy in people with HIV. Looking at the study overall: The oldest specimens predate the 2015 immediate-ART recommendation by about a decade.

Sequencing used immunoSEQ v3.0 at survey level. Each sample aimed for roughly 35,000-50,000 sequenced T-cell genomes. Assay: immunoSEQ multiplex PCR; the TCRdb copy retains only in-frame clones and omits some. The data contain fewer than 25,000 clones, 81% of them singletons. V was pared by 2 bases and J by 1 base, with 5 bases between. Germline values: CDR1 LGHNA, CDR2 YSLEER. This CDR3 comprises 13 residues. Sample: unsorted PBMCs, taken at the start of antiretroviral therapy, before treatment. The chain is built from TRBV4-3 and TRBJ1-2, with a weak D call TRBD1 (5 bases). The receptor's source is a woman aged 18-35 years with HIV. DNA for the CDR3: TGCGCCAGCAGCCAACAGGGTAACTATGGCTACACCTTC. Its translation: CASSQQGNYGYTF.